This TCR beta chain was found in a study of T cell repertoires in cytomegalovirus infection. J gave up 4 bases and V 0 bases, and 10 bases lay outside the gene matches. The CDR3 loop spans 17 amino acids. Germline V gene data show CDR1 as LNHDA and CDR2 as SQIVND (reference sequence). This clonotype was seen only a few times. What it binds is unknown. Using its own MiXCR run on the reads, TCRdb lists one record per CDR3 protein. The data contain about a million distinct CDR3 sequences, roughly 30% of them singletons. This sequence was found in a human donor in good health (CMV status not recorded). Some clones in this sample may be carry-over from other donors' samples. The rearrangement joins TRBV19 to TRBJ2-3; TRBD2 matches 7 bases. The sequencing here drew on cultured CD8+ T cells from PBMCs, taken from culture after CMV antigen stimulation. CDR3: CASSIDMTGGTADTQYF. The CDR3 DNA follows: TGTGCCAGTAGTATAGATATGACGGGGGGAACCGCAGATACGCAGTATTTT.